This T cell receptor (beta chain) originates from a study of graft-versus-host responses after intestinal transplantation. About the study: Recipients received multivisceral, liver-intestinal, or isolated intestinal transplants. The recipients all started with anti-thymocyte globulin induction and then took tacrolimus and steroids for roughly three years. The study, taken as a whole, reports: Researchers found peak circulating GvH clone levels linked to early post-transplant HvG declines. Detection of GvH clones occurred in recipient marrow, and some had their first appearance in ileum or blood.

The method was immunoSEQ multiplex PCR; TCRdb's version includes in-frame clones alone and lacks a portion of them. The table includes around 100,000 clones, 90% to 95% detected once. The CDR3 is made up of 15 amino acids. Germline V gene sequence: CDR1 SEHNR, CDR2 FQNEAQ (reference sequence). V dropped 5 bases and J dropped 3 bases, with 16 bases sitting between them. A note on this clone: The antigen is not known.

J is TRBJ1-2 and V is TRBV7-9; TRBD1 might be the D (6 bases). The sequencing used unstimulated CD4+ T cells sorted from spleen or lymph node cells, collected before transplant. The source of this sequence is a human donor who was the organ donor for an intestinal transplant. The CDR3 sequence: CASSRSGQRDYGYTF. In nucleotides, the CDR3 is TGTGCCAGCAGCCGAAGCGGACAGCGCGACTATGGCTACACCTTC. Looking up the rest from reference TRBV7-9 and TRBJ1-2 gives the full variable domain: DTGVSQNPRHKITKRGQNVTFRCDPISEHNRLYWYRQTLGQGPEFLTYFQNEAQLEKSRLLSDRFSAERPKGSFSTLEIQRTEQGDSAMYLCASSRSGQRDYGYTFGSGTRLTVV.